The rows below give T cell receptor beta chains drawn from one sample of a study of blood T cell repertoires in COVID-19. Profiling relied on immunoSEQ multiplex PCR, and the TCRdb table lists in-frame clones only, not all of them. The table lists 120,000 to 150,000 clones, roughly 90% of them singletons, with around 0.91% in the top ten. Sequenced input: peripheral blood. These receptors originate from a woman aged 45-60 years with acute or convalescent COVID-19. Both conserved end residues are part of each CDR3. D genes are given only for firm matches. Some rows mark clone size as missing; the rest say once, few, many or name a class of expanded clone.

size	D	V	J	CDR3	DNA
.	TRBD2	TRBV7-3	TRBJ2-3	CASSLEGRGGTDTQYF	TGTGCCAGCAGCTTAGAGGGACGGGGGGGCACAGATACGCAGTATTTT
once	TRBD2	TRBV19	TRBJ2-3	CASSLTSGPLYF	TGTGCCAGTAGTTTGACTAGCGGCCCACTGTATTTT
.	TRBD2	TRBV18	TRBJ2-1	CASSLTSGGYNEQFF	TGTGCCAGCTCACTGACTAGCGGGGGGTACAATGAGCAGTTCTTC
.	TRBD2	TRBV6-4	TRBJ2-1	CASSDAAGDAQFF	TGTGCCAGCAGTGACGCGGCGGGAGACGCGCAGTTCTTC
.	TRBD1	TRBV30	TRBJ1-4	CAWSVRDRANEKLFF	TGTGCCTGGAGTGTAAGGGACAGGGCCAATGAAAAACTGTTTTTT
.	TRBD2	TRBV24-1	TRBJ2-7	CATSERGLAGYEQYF	TGTGCCACCAGTGAGCGAGGACTAGCGGGATACGAGCAGTACTTC
.	.	TRBV5-1	TRBJ2-1	CASSPQDRYNEQFF	TGCGCCAGCAGCCCCCAGGACAGATACAATGAGCAGTTCTTC
once	TRBD1	TRBV6-5	TRBJ2-1	CASSSFRTGAYNEQFF	TGTGCCAGCAGTTCTTTCCGGACAGGGGCCTACAATGAGCAGTTCTTC
.	.	TRBV19	TRBJ1-1	CASSSDRETEAFF	TGTGCCAGTAGTAGCGATAGAGAAACTGAAGCTTTCTTT
.	.	TRBV5-1	TRBJ2-3	CASSSGLGETDTQYF	TGCGCCAGCAGCTCCGGACTCGGGGAGACAGATACGCAGTATTTT
.	.	TRBV12-5	TRBJ1-1	CASGLEVGLINTEAFF	TGTGCTAGTGGTTTGGAAGTCGGACTGATTAACACTGAAGCTTTCTTT
.	.	TRBV28	TRBJ2-3	CASSIVPSTDTQYF	TGTGCCAGCAGCATAGTTCCGAGCACAGATACGCAGTATTTT
.	TRBD2	TRBV5-1	TRBJ2-3	CASSLDSGGGTDTQYF	TGCGCCAGCAGCCTAGATTCGGGAGGAGGCACAGATACGCAGTATTTT
.	.	TRBV21-1	TRBJ1-4	CAGQRGDNEKLFF	TGTGCCGGCCAGAGAGGAGATAATGAAAAACTGTTTTTT
.	TRBD1	TRBV11-3	TRBJ2-3	CASSLQTGGVGTDTQYF	TGTGCCAGCAGCCTACAAACAGGGGGCGTTGGCACAGATACGCAGTATTTT
.	TRBD1	TRBV19	TRBJ1-4	CASSIETGLRLFF	TGTGCCAGTAGTATAGAGACAGGGTTAAGGCTGTTTTTT
.	.	TRBV28	TRBJ2-3	CASSLRAHTQYF	TGTGCCAGCAGCCTCAGGGCGCATACGCAGTATTTT
.	.	TRBV6-5	TRBJ1-4	CASSSYREGDEKLFF	TGTGCCAGCAGCTCCTACAGGGAGGGAGATGAAAAACTGTTTTTT